The present T cell receptor beta chain was sequenced within a study of cytomegalovirus exposure and HLA in healthy donors. This table comes from immunoSEQ multiplex PCR, and its TCRdb copy is limited to in-frame clones, with some not included. The profile shows fewer than 120,000 clones, around nine tenths of them singletons. Germline CDR1 is MNHEY and CDR2 is SVGAGI. The V gene lost 5 bases and the J gene lost 3 bases, with 11 bases spanning the gap. The CDR3 length is 13 residues. The chain uses TRBV6-5 and TRBJ2-7; tentative D call: TRBD1 (6 bases). The sequenced material came from PBMCs. The source of this sequence is a woman under 30 in good health and CMV-seronegative. CDR3 loop: CASSQQGYYEQYF. CDR3 DNA sequence: TGTGCCAGCAGTCAACAGGGTTACTACGAGCAGTACTTC.